A selection of T cell receptor beta chains follows, all from one sample in a study of blood T cell repertoires in COVID-19. The repertoire was sequenced with immunoSEQ multiplex PCR; TCRdb's copy has only in-frame clones and lacks some. This sample has 130,000 or so clones, with less than 85% found just once. Sequencing used peripheral blood. The receptors come from an elderly woman with acute or convalescent COVID-19. The CDR3 runs from the conserved cysteine through the conserved F or W. A D gene is named only where the DNA matches it firmly. Size tells how often a clone was seen (once, few, many) or the class of an expanded clone, and some rows leave it out.

size: .
V: TRBV6-2/TRBV6-3
D: .
J: TRBJ1-5
DNA: TGTGCCAGCAGTTATTGGGTCAGGAATAGCAATCAGCCCCAGCATTTT
CDR3: CASSYWVRNSNQPQHF

size: .
V: TRBV7-9
D: .
J: TRBJ1-2
DNA: TGTGCCAGCAGCTTATCCTCTATGGGCTACACCTTC
CDR3: CASSLSSMGYTF

size: .
V: TRBV11-2
D: .
J: TRBJ1-3
DNA: TGTGCCAGCAGCTCATCCCCGGCAGGAGGGGGAAACACCATATATTTT
CDR3: CASSSSPAGGGNTIYF

size: .
V: TRBV19
D: TRBD1
J: TRBJ1-5
DNA: TGTGCCAGTAGTAAAGCCCGACAGGGGATGAGAAATCAGCCCCAGCATTTT
CDR3: CASSKARQGMRNQPQHF

size: .
V: TRBV11-2
D: .
J: TRBJ2-1
DNA: TGTGCCAGCAGCCCTGAAAGGACTTTTCACAATGAGCAGTTCTTC
CDR3: CASSPERTFHNEQFF

size: .
V: TRBV7-8
D: .
J: TRBJ1-4
DNA: TGTGCCAGCAGCTACACACAGGGAACTAATGAAAAACTGTTTTTT
CDR3: CASSYTQGTNEKLFF

size: few
V: TRBV6-5
D: .
J: TRBJ2-7
DNA: TGTGCCAGCAGTAACCCCCACAGGGACGAGCAGTACTTC
CDR3: CASSNPHRDEQYF

size: once
V: TRBV5-6
D: .
J: TRBJ1-3
DNA: TGTGCCAGCAGCTTGGTTTTTCAGGGGAACACCATATATTTT
CDR3: CASSLVFQGNTIYF

size: .
V: TRBV7-2
D: TRBD1
J: TRBJ1-2
DNA: TGTGCCAGCAGCCGGGACAGAACTAACTATGGCTACACCTTC
CDR3: CASSRDRTNYGYTF

size: .
V: TRBV19
D: .
J: TRBJ1-2
DNA: TGTGCCAGTAGTATAGCTAACGAATATGGCTACACCTTC
CDR3: CASSIANEYGYTF

size: .
V: TRBV15
D: TRBD1
J: TRBJ1-5
DNA: TGTGCCACCAGCCGGGACAGGGGAAATCAGCCCCAGCATTTT
CDR3: CATSRDRGNQPQHF

size: once
V: TRBV6-6
D: TRBD2
J: TRBJ2-2
DNA: TGTGCCAGCAGTTCTTCCGGGACTAGCCCCGGGGAGCTGTTTTTT
CDR3: CASSSSGTSPGELFF

size: .
V: TRBV5-1
D: .
J: TRBJ2-5
DNA: TGCGCCAGCAGCTATACAGGGCTCCAAGAGACCCAGTACTTC
CDR3: CASSYTGLQETQYF

size: .
V: TRBV30
D: TRBD1
J: TRBJ1-3
DNA: TGTGCCTGGAGTCCCGGGACAGTATCTGGAAACACCATATATTTT
CDR3: CAWSPGTVSGNTIYF

size: .
V: TRBV6-5
D: TRBD1
J: TRBJ1-2
DNA: TGTGCCAGCAAACAGGGGGCGAGGGGGTACACCTTC
CDR3: CASKQGARGYTF

size: .
V: TRBV27
D: .
J: TRBJ1-1
DNA: TGTGCCAGCAGGGCGAGGGTCATGAACACTGAAGCTTTCTTT
CDR3: CASRARVMNTEAFF

size: .
V: TRBV10-3
D: TRBD2
J: TRBJ2-1
DNA: TGTGCCATCAGCAGAACTAGCGGATTCTACAATGAGCAGTTCTTC
CDR3: CAISRTSGFYNEQFF

size: .
V: TRBV19
D: TRBD1
J: TRBJ1-5
DNA: TGTGCCAGTAGTATAGAGGGACAGCCGAATCAGCCCCAGCATTTT
CDR3: CASSIEGQPNQPQHF

size: few
V: TRBV13
D: TRBD1
J: TRBJ2-7
DNA: TGTGCCAGCAGCCCCAACAGGGGCGTAGGCTACGAGCAGTACTTC
CDR3: CASSPNRGVGYEQYF

size: .
V: TRBV14
D: .
J: TRBJ2-1
DNA: TGTGCCAGCAGCTCCGGGACTCAAAGAGGCAATGAGCAGTTCTTC
CDR3: CASSSGTQRGNEQFF

size: once
V: TRBV27
D: .
J: TRBJ2-2
DNA: TGTGCCAGCAGTCAGCGACAGACCGGGGAGCTGTTTTTT
CDR3: CASSQRQTGELFF

size: .
V: TRBV11-2
D: TRBD2
J: TRBJ2-5
DNA: TGTGCCAGCAGCCGGACTAGCGGGAGCGGGGAGACCCAGTACTTC
CDR3: CASSRTSGSGETQYF

size: .
V: TRBV6-5
D: TRBD1
J: TRBJ2-7
DNA: TGTGCCAGCAGACGGACAGGGAGTTACGAGCAGTACTTC
CDR3: CASRRTGSYEQYF

size: .
V: TRBV6-1
D: .
J: TRBJ2-2
DNA: TGTGCCAGCAGTGATCTCGGGGGGGAGCTGTTTTTT
CDR3: CASSDLGGELFF

size: .
V: TRBV6-5
D: TRBD1
J: TRBJ2-5
DNA: TGTGCCAGCAGGGGGGACAGGGGGCAAGAGACCCAGTACTTC
CDR3: CASRGDRGQETQYF

size: .
V: TRBV5-1
D: .
J: TRBJ1-1
DNA: TGCGCCAGCAGCTTGGCAGGGGCCACTGAAGCTTTCTTT
CDR3: CASSLAGATEAFF

size: .
V: TRBV3-1/TRBV3-2
D: TRBD2
J: TRBJ2-2
DNA: TGTGCCAGCAGCCAAGGAGCGGGAGGGGTAGCCGGGGAGCTGTTTTTT
CDR3: CASSQGAGGVAGELFF

size: once
V: TRBV5-4
D: .
J: TRBJ1-2
DNA: TGTGCCAGCAGCCCGCTAAAAAGCTATGGCTACACCTTC
CDR3: CASSPLKSYGYTF

size: .
V: TRBV30
D: .
J: TRBJ1-5
DNA: TGTGCCTGGAGTGTCGGGAGCAATCAGCCCCAGCATTTT
CDR3: CAWSVGSNQPQHF

size: few
V: TRBV2
D: .
J: TRBJ1-1
DNA: TGTGCCAGCAGGACGGCGGGCACTGAAGCTTTCTTT
CDR3: CASRTAGTEAFF

size: .
V: TRBV18
D: TRBD1
J: TRBJ2-5
DNA: TGTGCCAGCTCACCAGACCGGGACAGCCAAGAGACCCAGTACTTC
CDR3: CASSPDRDSQETQYF

size: .
V: TRBV7-9
D: .
J: TRBJ2-2
DNA: TGTGCCAACAAAATGACAGGGAACACCGGGGAGCTGTTTTTT
CDR3: CANKMTGNTGELFF

size: .
V: TRBV19
D: TRBD2
J: TRBJ2-5
DNA: TGTGCCAGTAGTCGACGACTAGCGGGAGGGGTACAAGAGACCCAGTACTTC
CDR3: CASSRRLAGGVQETQYF

size: .
V: TRBV4-3
D: TRBD1
J: TRBJ1-2
DNA: TGCGCCAGCAGCCAAGACGAAACCGGGACAGGGGTTGGCTACACCTTC
CDR3: CASSQDETGTGVGYTF

size: .
V: TRBV2
D: TRBD1
J: TRBJ1-5
DNA: TGTGCCAGCGAAGGGGGCAGGGGTCAGCCCCAGCATTTT
CDR3: CASEGGRGQPQHF

size: .
V: TRBV7-2
D: .
J: TRBJ2-5
DNA: TGTGCCAGCAGCCCCGAGGGTGGGCGGGAGACCCAGTACTTC
CDR3: CASSPEGGRETQYF

size: .
V: TRBV19
D: .
J: TRBJ1-1
DNA: TGTGCCAGTAGTAGGGCGACAGACATGAACACTGAAGCTTTCTTT
CDR3: CASSRATDMNTEAFF

size: .
V: TRBV5-8
D: .
J: TRBJ2-5
DNA: TGTGCCAGCAGTTCAGGGTCCTCGTTCCAAGAGACCCAGTACTTC
CDR3: CASSSGSSFQETQYF

size: .
V: TRBV15
D: .
J: TRBJ1-5
DNA: TGTGCCACCAGCAGAGATGTTCAGGCGTCCCCCCAGCATTTT
CDR3: CATSRDVQASPQHF

size: .
V: TRBV9
D: TRBD1
J: TRBJ1-1
DNA: TGTGCCAGCAGCGCTTCTCCCAGACAGGGGGCTGGCACTGAAGCTTTCTTT
CDR3: CASSASPRQGAGTEAFF

size: .
V: TRBV5-1
D: TRBD2
J: TRBJ2-1
DNA: TGCGCCAGCAACCCCATAGCGGGAGGAGGCAATGAGCAGTTCTTC
CDR3: CASNPIAGGGNEQFF

size: .
V: TRBV5-4
D: .
J: TRBJ1-1
DNA: TGTGCCAGCAGCTTGGGTATCCAGGGGCGAAACACTGAAGCTTTCTTT
CDR3: CASSLGIQGRNTEAFF

size: once
V: TRBV2
D: .
J: TRBJ1-4
DNA: TGTGCCAGCAGTGATGACAGAAATGAAAAACTGTTTTTT
CDR3: CASSDDRNEKLFF

size: .
V: TRBV19
D: TRBD1
J: TRBJ1-1
DNA: TGTGCCAGTAGTATAGCCCGGGACAGGGGATTGGCCACTGAAGCTTTCTTT
CDR3: CASSIARDRGLATEAFF

size: .
V: TRBV7-9
D: .
J: TRBJ2-5
DNA: TGTGCCAGCAGCTTAGCGCCGGACCAAGAGACCCAGTACTTC
CDR3: CASSLAPDQETQYF

size: .
V: TRBV18
D: .
J: TRBJ2-5
DNA: TGTGCCAGCTCGTCGTCCCGTAGCGTGGTGAAAGAGACCCAGTACTTC
CDR3: CASSSSRSVVKETQYF

size: .
V: TRBV5-4
D: .
J: TRBJ2-3
DNA: TGTGCCAGCAGCCTCCAGGGTGGTTTCCGGGCAGATACGCAGTATTTT
CDR3: CASSLQGGFRADTQYF

size: .
V: TRBV9
D: TRBD1
J: TRBJ2-3
DNA: TGTGCCAGCAGCGCTTACAGGGGGCCGGGCACAGATACGCAGTATTTT
CDR3: CASSAYRGPGTDTQYF

size: .
V: TRBV6-5
D: TRBD2
J: TRBJ2-7
DNA: TGTGCCAGCAGTTACTCGGGGACTAGCGGGAGGAACGAGCAGTACTTC
CDR3: CASSYSGTSGRNEQYF

size: .
V: TRBV7-9
D: TRBD1
J: TRBJ2-6
DNA: TGTGCCAGCAGCTTATACGGGACAGGGGGATCTGGGGCCAACGTCCTGACTTTC
CDR3: CASSLYGTGGSGANVLTF

size: .
V: TRBV5-6
D: .
J: TRBJ2-1
DNA: TGTGCCAGCAGTTTGAACCGACAGTCTTACAATGAGCAGTTCTTC
CDR3: CASSLNRQSYNEQFF

size: .
V: TRBV6-5
D: TRBD1
J: TRBJ1-5
DNA: TGTGCCAGCCGGGACAGGGGCAGCAATCAGCCCCAGCATTTT
CDR3: CASRDRGSNQPQHF

size: .
V: TRBV6-5
D: .
J: TRBJ1-1
DNA: TGTGCCAGCCGGAGAAGCACTGAAGCTTTCTTT
CDR3: CASRRSTEAFF

size: .
V: TRBV3-1/TRBV3-2
D: TRBD2
J: TRBJ2-7
DNA: TGTGCCAGCAGCCCGAGACTAGCGGGAGGCTACGAGCAGTACTTC
CDR3: CASSPRLAGGYEQYF

size: .
V: TRBV30
D: .
J: TRBJ1-1
DNA: TGTGCCTGGAGGATGGGGGGGATGAACACTGAAGCTTTCTTT
CDR3: CAWRMGGMNTEAFF

size: .
V: TRBV5-1
D: TRBD2
J: TRBJ2-7
DNA: TGCGCCAGCAGCTTTTCCAGGGCGGGAGTTAGCTACGAGCAGTACTTC
CDR3: CASSFSRAGVSYEQYF

size: few
V: TRBV3-1/TRBV3-2
D: .
J: TRBJ1-5
DNA: TGTGCCAGCAGCCCCAGGGGTGACAATCAGCCCCAGCATTTT
CDR3: CASSPRGDNQPQHF

size: .
V: TRBV19
D: TRBD1
J: TRBJ1-5
DNA: TGTGCCAGTAGTATATGGATGCAGGGGGGTTCCAGCAATCAGCCCCAGCATTTT
CDR3: CASSIWMQGGSSNQPQHF

size: .
V: TRBV2
D: .
J: TRBJ2-7
DNA: TGTGCCAGCAGGGACCCCCCAGGGATAAGGGACTACGAGCAGTACTTC
CDR3: CASRDPPGIRDYEQYF